Below, 29 T cell receptor beta chains from the same sample are listed, as sequenced in a study of shared clonotypes between healthy human individuals. Sequenced by immunoSEQ multiplex PCR; TCRdb stores in-frame clones only, minus some. The sample has about 610,000 clones, around 97% seen once; the top ten hold about 0.057%. Sequenced sample: naive CD4+ T cells sorted from blood. Subset reported: CD45RA+ positively selected. Source of these receptors: a woman aged 25-40 years in good health.

The count of this clone is one. The chain links TRBV6-1 to TRBJ2-7, with no clear D. V was pared by 4 bases and J by 0 bases, with 4 bases between. Per germline, CDR1 MNHNS and CDR2 SASEGT. The CDR3 spans 12 residues. This CDR3 is CASSAYSYEQYF. CDR3 DNA sequence: TGTGCCAGCAGTGCCTACTCCTACGAGCAGTACTTC.

V is TRBV7-9 and J is TRBJ1-3; the D is unclear. Germline V CDR1 and CDR2: SEHNR, FQNEAQ (reference sequence). There are 13 residues in the CDR3. V was trimmed by 3 bases and J by 2 bases, leaving 5 bases between them. The CDR3 DNA follows: TGTGCCAGCAGCTTTAGTACTGGAAACACCATATATTTT. It codes for CASSFSTGNTIYF.

The CDR3: CASSVQGGNQPQHF. DNA for the CDR3: TGTGCCAGCAGCGTACAGGGAGGCAATCAGCCCCAGCATTTT. This chain links TRBV7-8 with TRBJ1-5, with D tentatively TRBD1 (6 bases). Germline V gene sequence: CDR1 SGHVS, CDR2 FQNEAQ. CDR3 length: 14 residues. V was clipped by 5 bases and J by 2 bases, with 10 bases between them.

This rearrangement joins TRBV5-1 to TRBJ2-1, with 7 positions matching TRBD1. There are 15 residues in the CDR3. V was clipped by 0 bases and J by 8 bases; unmatched bases: 8. The germline V gene encodes CDR1 SGHRS and CDR2 YFSETQ. The CDR3 protein is CASSLGQGPNDEQFF. For the CDR3, the DNA is TGCGCCAGCAGCTTGGGACAGGGCCCTAACGATGAGCAGTTCTTC. The full variable domain, completed using reference TRBV5-1 and TRBJ2-1, is KAGVTQTPRYLIKTRGQQVTLSCSPISGHRSVSWYQQTPGQGLQFLFEYFSETQRNKGNFPGRFSGRQFSNSRSEMNVSTLELGDSALYLCASSLGQGPNDEQFFGPGTRLTVL.

The chain recombines TRBV28 with TRBJ2-7; D not certain. The germline V gene encodes CDR1 MDHEN and CDR2 SYDVKM. Trimming cost V 4 bases and J 3 bases, with 4 bases left between them. The CDR3 has 11 amino acids. CDR3 nucleotides: TGTGCCAGCAGTTATATCTACGAGCAGTACTTC. As protein: CASSYIYEQYF.

The genes are TRBV28 and TRBJ1-5; D is undetermined. The germline V gene has CDR1 MDHEN and CDR2 SYDVKM. Deletions cut 6 bases from V and 7 bases from J, with 13 bases between. The CDR3 contains 13 residues. The CDR3 DNA reads TGTGCCAGCAGGCCCGGGGTAATACAGCCCCAGCATTTT. Translating it yields CASRPGVIQPQHF.

V is TRBV7-2 and J is TRBJ2-3; D remains ambiguous. Germline V gene data show CDR1 as SGHTA and CDR2 as FQGNSA. This CDR3 is 14 amino acids long. Trimming left V 0 bases short and J 5 bases short, with 9 bases between. The chain's CDR3 is CASSLAETIDTQYF. The CDR3 DNA reads as TGTGCCAGCAGCTTAGCTGAGACGATAGATACGCAGTATTTT.

This clone was seen only once. The chain combines TRBV7-9 with TRBJ2-7; 12 bases line up with TRBD2. CDR1 SEHNR and CDR2 FQNEAQ come from the germline V gene (reference sequence). The J segment lost 2 bases and the V segment lost 4 bases, leaving 0 bases of the junction unmatched. CDR3 length: 14 amino acids. For the CDR3, the DNA is TGTGCCAGCAGCTCTAGCGGGAGGGCCTACGAGCAGTACTTC. Translating it yields CASSSSGRAYEQYF.

CDR3 residues: CSVVTGYPYEQYF. The CDR3 bases are TGCAGCGTTGTTACAGGGTACCCCTACGAGCAGTACTTC. The genes are TRBV29-1 and TRBJ2-7; TRBD1 might be the D (6 bases). V was clipped by 4 bases and J by 2 bases, with 12 bases between them. The CDR3 covers 13 residues. CDR1 and CDR2 from the germline V gene are SQVTM and ANQGSEA.

CDR3 residues: CASIGTMNPDTQYF. The CDR3 nucleotides read TGTGCCAGCATAGGGACCATGAACCCAGATACGCAGTATTTT. The chain has TRBV28 and TRBJ2-3, with D perhaps TRBD1 or TRBD2 (5 bases each). Per germline, CDR1 MDHEN and CDR2 SYDVKM. Trimming cost V 7 bases and J 4 bases, with 15 bases left between them. This CDR3 spans 14 amino acids. Together with reference TRBV28 and TRBJ2-3, the CDR3 gives the full variable domain: DVKVTQSSRYLVKRTGEKVFLECVQDMDHENMFWYRQDPGLGLRLIYFSYDVKMKEKGDIPEGYSVSREKKERFSLILESASTNQTSMYLCASIGTMNPDTQYFGPGTRLTVL.

This sequence joins TRBV5-1 and TRBJ1-6; 7 nucleotides agree with TRBD1. This CDR3 spans 15 amino acids. Germline assignment: CDR1 SGHRS and CDR2 YFSETQ. V shed 0 bases, J shed 6 bases, and the junction held 3 bases outside the gene matches. The CDR3 here is CASSLEGQSNSPLHF. The CDR3 DNA is TGCGCCAGCAGCTTGGAGGGACAGTCTAATTCACCCCTCCACTTT.

The chain combines TRBV5-8 with TRBJ1-1; D is unclear. Germline loops: CDR1 SGHTS, CDR2 YDEGEE. This CDR3 spans 13 amino acids. The V gene lost 0 bases and the J gene lost 3 bases, with 6 bases spanning the gap. The CDR3 spells CASSLVGDTEAFF. The CDR3 bases are TGTGCCAGCAGCTTGGTGGGAGACACTGAAGCTTTCTTT. The entire variable domain, with the rest obtained from reference TRBV5-8 and TRBJ1-1, is as follows: EAGVTQSPTHLIKTRGQQATLRCSPISGHTSVYWYQQALGLGLQFLLWYDEGEERNRGNFPPRFSGRQFPNYSSELNVNALELEDSALYLCASSLVGDTEAFFGQGTRLTVV.

CDR3 DNA: TGCGCCAGCAGCTTGCGGGACCACTCCTACAATGAGCAGTTCTTC. Amino acids: CASSLRDHSYNEQFF. This sequence joins TRBV5-1 and TRBJ2-1; the D gene could be TRBD1 or TRBD2 (5 bases each). CDR3 length equals 15 residues. V was clipped by 1 base and J by 0 bases, with 8 bases between them. The germline V gene encodes CDR1 SGHRS and CDR2 YFSETQ.

V usage is TRBV28 and J usage is TRBJ1-2; weak D call: TRBD1 (6 bases). V shed 1 base and J shed 6 bases, with 9 bases lying between them. This CDR3 contains 13 residues. CDR1 is MDHEN, CDR2 SYDVKM, per germline. The CDR3 sequence is CASSLSGDHGYTF. The CDR3 region has the DNA TGTGCCAGCAGTTTATCAGGGGATCATGGCTACACCTTC.

This chain joins TRBV27 and TRBJ2-5; TRBD2 matches at 8 bases. The better agreement between TRBJ2-7 and the DNA end casts doubt on the J call. This CDR3 contains 13 residues. CDR1 MNHEY and CDR2 SMNVEV come from the germline V gene (reference sequence). The CDR3 DNA reads TGTGCCAGACCCGAGCGGGAGACGATCGAGCAGTACTTC. Encoded protein: CARPERETIEQYF.

The rearrangement links TRBV14 to TRBJ2-3; weak D call: TRBD2 (5 bases). V was cut by 1 base and J by 2 bases, with 10 bases left in between. The CDR3 extends over 15 amino acids. The germline gives CDR1 SGHDN, CDR2 FVKESK. The CDR3 nucleotides read TGTGCCAGCAGCCAAGTTATGGGAGACACAGATACGCAGTATTTT. This translates into CASSQVMGDTDTQYF.

This clone was observed once. The genes are TRBV11-3 and TRBJ2-7, with 7 bases fitting TRBD2. CDR1 is SGHNT, CDR2 YENEEA, per germline. Trimming took 1 base from V and 1 from J; bases not matched to a gene: 4. This CDR3 is 15 amino acids long. DNA of the CDR3: TGTGCCAGCAGCTTAGGGGAGGGACTTTCCTACGAGCAGTACTTC. It specifies CASSLGEGLSYEQYF.

In this sample, this clone turned up once. The V and J genes are TRBV7-9 and TRBJ2-1; 12 bases fit TRBD2. V trimming: 2 bases; J trimming: 4 bases; junction bases outside the gene matches: 3. Germline CDR1 SEHNR, CDR2 FQNEAQ (reference sequence). This CDR3 spans 16 amino acids. The CDR3 region is CASSLSGLAGYNEQFF. The CDR3, as DNA: TGTGCCAGCAGCTTATCCGGACTAGCGGGATACAATGAGCAGTTCTTC. Combining the CDR3 with reference TRBV7-9 and TRBJ2-1 gives the whole variable domain DTGVSQNPRHKITKRGQNVTFRCDPISEHNRLYWYRQTLGQGPEFLTYFQNEAQLEKSRLLSDRFSAERPKGSFSTLEIQRTEQGDSAMYLCASSLSGLAGYNEQFFGPGTRLTVL.

The J gene is TRBJ2-2, the V gene TRBV5-1; D perhaps matches TRBD2 (5 bases). The CDR3 has 15 amino acids. Looked up from germline, CDR1 is SGHRS and CDR2 is YFSETQ. V lost 1 base and J lost 4, with 11 bases in between. CDR3 sequence (DNA): TGCGCCAGCAGCTTGTCAGCGGCAATCACCGGGGAGCTGTTTTTT. It codes for CASSLSAAITGELFF.

Here the CDR3 reads CASSPAVDRATDEQFF. The CDR3 DNA follows: TGTGCCAGCTCACCCGCAGTGGACAGGGCGACGGATGAGCAGTTCTTC. The rearrangement joins TRBV18 to TRBJ2-1, with TRBD1 identical over 8 bases. CDR1 is KGHSH and CDR2 is LQKENI in the germline V gene. The CDR3 is made up of 16 amino acids. V shed 3 bases, J shed 8 bases, and the junction held 12 bases outside the gene matches.

The chain is built from TRBV4-1 and TRBJ2-1, with 8 bases matching TRBD2. The CDR3 has 14 amino acids. With 2 bases clipped from V and 12 bases from J, the junction kept 9 bases outside the gene matches. CDR1 MGHRA and CDR2 YSYEKL come from the germline V gene. CDR3 amino acids: CASSQRPGLEMQFF. The CDR3, as DNA: TGCGCCAGCAGCCAACGTCCGGGACTAGAAATGCAGTTCTTC.

Comments on this clone: Distinct nucleotide sequences in the sample also encode this CDR3. V and J are TRBV5-1 and TRBJ2-1, with D unresolved. The CDR3 extends over 15 amino acids. The germline CDR1 and CDR2 sequences are SGHRS and YFSETQ. V dropped 3 bases and J dropped 0 bases, with 10 bases sitting between them. Here the CDR3 DNA reads TGCGCCAGCAGCTCCGGGCTCAGCTCCTACAATGAGCAGTTCTTC. Its protein is CASSSGLSSYNEQFF.

The chain combines TRBV2 with TRBJ2-1; 11 positions match TRBD2. This CDR3 comprises 15 residues. CDR1 SNHLY and CDR2 FYNNEI come from the germline V gene. The junction had 6 bases not matched to a gene; V was cut back by 2 bases and J by 9 bases. In nucleotides, the CDR3 is TGTGCCAGCAGTGAACAGTTTCTAGCGGGAGGTGAGCAGTTCTTC. Its translation is CASSEQFLAGGEQFF.

The chain couples TRBV14 to TRBJ2-2; TRBD2 matches at 8 bases. The CDR3 is 14 amino acids. Per germline, CDR1 SGHDN and CDR2 FVKESK. After removal of 1 base from V and 7 bases from J, the junction contained 2 bases not matched to a gene. Written as DNA, the CDR3 is TGTGCCAGCAGCCAAGCCGGGGGGGTCGGGGAGCTGTTTTTT. As protein: CASSQAGGVGELFF.

The V call is TRBV2, the J call TRBJ1-1; 7 bases are a match to TRBD1. With 4 bases clipped from V and 4 bases from J, the junction kept 6 bases outside the gene matches. This CDR3 region has 14 residues. Looked up from germline, CDR1 is SNHLY and CDR2 is FYNNEI. CDR3 bases: TGTGCCAGCAGTGTACAGGGGTTTACCACTGAAGCTTTCTTT. Translation: CASSVQGFTTEAFF.

The chain recombines TRBV27 with TRBJ2-2; 7 nucleotides line up with TRBD2. Trimming took 2 bases from V and 6 from J; bases not matched to a gene: 3. Per germline, CDR1 MNHEY and CDR2 SMNVEV (reference sequence). This CDR3 contains 14 residues. The CDR3 loop reads CASSLAGVPGELFF. DNA of the CDR3: TGTGCCAGCAGTTTAGCGGGAGTGCCCGGGGAGCTGTTTTTT.

This chain uses TRBV25-1 with TRBJ2-6; 9 bases are shared with TRBD1. This CDR3 is built from 18 residues. V lost 4 bases to trimming and J lost 2 bases; unmatched junction nucleotides: 9. Germline-derived CDR1 and CDR2 are MGHDK and SYGVNS. The CDR3, as DNA: TGTGCCAGCAGTGCTCCCGGGACAGGGTCGGCTGGGGCCAACGTCCTGACTTTC. It yields the protein CASSAPGTGSAGANVLTF.

The rearrangement links TRBV11-2 to TRBJ2-5, with D hard to call. CDR1 is SGHAT, CDR2 FQNNGV, per germline. Trimming shortened V by 7 bases and J by 7 bases, and 19 bases separated the two germline ends. The CDR3 length is 14 residues. The CDR3 DNA sequence: TGTGCCAGCACCAATCAGCTCGCATCAGGGACCCAGTACTTC. Translated, it gives CASTNQLASGTQYF.

The chain joins TRBV10-2 to TRBJ1-3; D not resolved. The CDR3 length is 15 residues. V gave up 4 bases and J gave up 0 bases, with 10 bases separating them. The V gene's germline CDR1 is WSHSY and CDR2 SAAADI. The CDR3 loop is CASSVAESSGNTIYF. The DNA of the CDR3 is TGCGCCAGCAGTGTAGCTGAGAGCTCTGGAAACACCATATATTTT.